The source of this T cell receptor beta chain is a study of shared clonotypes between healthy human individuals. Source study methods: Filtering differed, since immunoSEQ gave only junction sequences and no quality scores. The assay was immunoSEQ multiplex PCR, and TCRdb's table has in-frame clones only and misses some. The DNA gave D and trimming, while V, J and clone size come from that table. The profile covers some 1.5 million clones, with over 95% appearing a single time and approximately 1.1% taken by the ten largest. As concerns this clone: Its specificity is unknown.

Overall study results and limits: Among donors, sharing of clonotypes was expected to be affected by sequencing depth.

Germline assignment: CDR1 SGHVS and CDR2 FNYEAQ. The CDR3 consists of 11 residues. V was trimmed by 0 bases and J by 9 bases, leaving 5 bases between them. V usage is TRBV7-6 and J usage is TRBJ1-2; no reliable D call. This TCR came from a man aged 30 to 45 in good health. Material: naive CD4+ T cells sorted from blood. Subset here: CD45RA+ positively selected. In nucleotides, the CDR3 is TGTGCCAGCAGCTTAGCGCTAAGCTACACCTTC. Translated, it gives CASSLALSYTF.